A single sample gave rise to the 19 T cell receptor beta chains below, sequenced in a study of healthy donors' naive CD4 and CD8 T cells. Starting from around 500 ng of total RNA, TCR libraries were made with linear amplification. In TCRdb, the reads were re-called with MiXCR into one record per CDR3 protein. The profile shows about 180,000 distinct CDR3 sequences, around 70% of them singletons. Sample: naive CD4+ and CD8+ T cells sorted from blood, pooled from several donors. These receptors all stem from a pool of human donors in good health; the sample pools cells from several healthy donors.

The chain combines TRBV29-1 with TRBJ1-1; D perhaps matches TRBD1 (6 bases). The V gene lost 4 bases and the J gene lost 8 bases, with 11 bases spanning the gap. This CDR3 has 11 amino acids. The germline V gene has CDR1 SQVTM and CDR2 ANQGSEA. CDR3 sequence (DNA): TGCAGCGTTGCAGTGGGGACAGAAGCTTTCTTT. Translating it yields CSVAVGTEAFF.

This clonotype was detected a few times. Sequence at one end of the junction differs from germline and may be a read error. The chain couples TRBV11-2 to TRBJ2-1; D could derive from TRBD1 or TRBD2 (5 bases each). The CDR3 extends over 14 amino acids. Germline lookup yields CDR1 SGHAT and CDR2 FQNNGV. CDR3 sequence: CASSLEGPNNEQFF. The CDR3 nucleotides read TGTGCCAGCAGCCTAGAGGGACCCAACAATGAGCAGTTCTTC.

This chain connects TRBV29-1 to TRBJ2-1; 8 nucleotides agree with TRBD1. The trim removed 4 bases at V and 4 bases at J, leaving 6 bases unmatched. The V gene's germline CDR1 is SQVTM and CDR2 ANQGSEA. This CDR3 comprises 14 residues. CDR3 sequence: CSVVTQGAYNEQFF. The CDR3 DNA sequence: TGCAGCGTTGTAACGCAGGGGGCTTACAATGAGCAGTTCTTC.

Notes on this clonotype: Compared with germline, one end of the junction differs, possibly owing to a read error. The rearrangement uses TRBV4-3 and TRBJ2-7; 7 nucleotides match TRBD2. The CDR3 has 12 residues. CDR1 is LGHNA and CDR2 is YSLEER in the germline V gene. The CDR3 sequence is CASSPLAGEQYF. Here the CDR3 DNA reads TGTGCCAGCAGTCCCTTAGCGGGCGAGCAGTACTTC.

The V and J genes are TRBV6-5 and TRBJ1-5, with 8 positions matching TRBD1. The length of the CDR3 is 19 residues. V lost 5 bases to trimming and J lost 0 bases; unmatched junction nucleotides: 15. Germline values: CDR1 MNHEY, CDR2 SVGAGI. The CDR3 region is CASSPLPSGTGASNQPQHF. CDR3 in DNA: TGTGCCAGCAGTCCCCTCCCGTCGGGGACAGGCGCTAGCAATCAGCCCCAGCATTTT.

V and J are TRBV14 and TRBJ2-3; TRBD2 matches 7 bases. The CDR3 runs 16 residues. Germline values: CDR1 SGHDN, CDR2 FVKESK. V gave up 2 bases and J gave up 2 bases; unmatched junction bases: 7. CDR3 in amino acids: CASSQRGLVTTDTQYF. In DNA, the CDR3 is TGTGCCAGCAGCCAACGAGGACTAGTTACCACAGATACGCAGTATTTT.

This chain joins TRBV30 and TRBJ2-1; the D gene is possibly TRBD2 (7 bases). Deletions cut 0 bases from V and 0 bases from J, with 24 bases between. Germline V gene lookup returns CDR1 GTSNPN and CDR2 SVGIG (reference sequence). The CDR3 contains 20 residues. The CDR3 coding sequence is TGTGCCTGGAGTGTACGGGGGCTAGCGGTGCTTAGAAGCTCCTACAATGAGCAGTTCTTC. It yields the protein CAWSVRGLAVLRSSYNEQFF.

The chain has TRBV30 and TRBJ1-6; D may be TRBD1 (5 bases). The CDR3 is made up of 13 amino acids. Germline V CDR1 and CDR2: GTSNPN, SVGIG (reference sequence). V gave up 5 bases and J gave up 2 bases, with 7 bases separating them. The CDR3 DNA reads TGTGCCTGGGGGGCGGCCTATAATTCACCCCTCCACTTT. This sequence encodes CAWGAAYNSPLHF.

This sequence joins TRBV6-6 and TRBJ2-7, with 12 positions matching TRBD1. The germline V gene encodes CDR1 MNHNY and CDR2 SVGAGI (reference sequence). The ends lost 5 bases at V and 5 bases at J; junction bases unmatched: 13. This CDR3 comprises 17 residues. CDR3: CASSRLIPGQGADEQYV. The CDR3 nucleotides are TGTGCCAGCAGTCGTCTCATACCGGGACAGGGGGCCGACGAGCAGTACGTC.

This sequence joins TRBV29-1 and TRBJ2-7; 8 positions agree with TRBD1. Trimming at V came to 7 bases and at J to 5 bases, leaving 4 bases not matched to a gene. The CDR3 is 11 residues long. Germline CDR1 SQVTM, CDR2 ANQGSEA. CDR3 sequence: CSGGQGDEQYF. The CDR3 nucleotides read TGCAGCGGCGGACAGGGTGACGAGCAGTACTTC.

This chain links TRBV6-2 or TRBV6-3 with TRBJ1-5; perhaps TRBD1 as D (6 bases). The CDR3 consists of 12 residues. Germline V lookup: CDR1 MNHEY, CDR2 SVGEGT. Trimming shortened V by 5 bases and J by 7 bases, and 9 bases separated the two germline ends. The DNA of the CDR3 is TGTGCCAGCAGTGATGGGGGCCAGCCCCAGCATTTT. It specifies CASSDGGQPQHF.

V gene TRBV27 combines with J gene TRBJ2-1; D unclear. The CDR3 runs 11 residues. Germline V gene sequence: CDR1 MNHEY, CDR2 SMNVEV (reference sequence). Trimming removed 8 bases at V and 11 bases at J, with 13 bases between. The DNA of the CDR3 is TGTGCCAGCGGAAATACTGACCAGCAGTTCTTC. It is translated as CASGNTDQQFF.

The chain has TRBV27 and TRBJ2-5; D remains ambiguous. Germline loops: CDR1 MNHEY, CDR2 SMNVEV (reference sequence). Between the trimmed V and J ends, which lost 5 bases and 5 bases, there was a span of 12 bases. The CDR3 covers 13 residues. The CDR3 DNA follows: TGTGCCAGCAGTCAAAGCCCTTGGGAGACCCAGTACTTC. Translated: CASSQSPWETQYF.

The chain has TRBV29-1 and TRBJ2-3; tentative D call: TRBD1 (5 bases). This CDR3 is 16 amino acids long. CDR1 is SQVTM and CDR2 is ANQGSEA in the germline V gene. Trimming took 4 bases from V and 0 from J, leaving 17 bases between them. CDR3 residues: CSVVGAAITSTDTQYF. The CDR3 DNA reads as TGCAGCGTTGTAGGGGCAGCAATCACTAGCACAGATACGCAGTATTTT.

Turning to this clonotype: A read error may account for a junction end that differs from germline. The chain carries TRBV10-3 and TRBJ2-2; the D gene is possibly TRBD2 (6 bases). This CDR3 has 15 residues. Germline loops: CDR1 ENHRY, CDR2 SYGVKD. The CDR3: CASSSSGLNTGELFF. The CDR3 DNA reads TGTGCCAGCAGTTCAAGCGGGCTGAACACCGGGGAGCTGTTTTTT.

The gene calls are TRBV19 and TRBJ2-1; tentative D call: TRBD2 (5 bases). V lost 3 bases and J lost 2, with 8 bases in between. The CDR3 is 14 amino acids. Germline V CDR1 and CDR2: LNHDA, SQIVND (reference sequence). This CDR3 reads CASSMDGAYNEQFF. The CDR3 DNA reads TGTGCCAGTAGTATGGACGGGGCCTACAATGAGCAGTTCTTC.

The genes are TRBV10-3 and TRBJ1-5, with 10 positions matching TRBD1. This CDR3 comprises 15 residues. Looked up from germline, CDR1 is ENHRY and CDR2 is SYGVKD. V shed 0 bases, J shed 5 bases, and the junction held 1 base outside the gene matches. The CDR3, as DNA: TGTGCCATCAGTGAGTCCGGGACAGGGGATCAGCCCCAGCATTTT. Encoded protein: CAISESGTGDQPQHF.

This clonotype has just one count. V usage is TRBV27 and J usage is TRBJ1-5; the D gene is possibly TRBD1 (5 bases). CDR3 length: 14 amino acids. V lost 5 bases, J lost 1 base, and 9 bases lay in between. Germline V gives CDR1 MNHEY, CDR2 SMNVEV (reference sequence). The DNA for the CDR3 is TGTGCCAGCAGTGAGGGGTGGAGCAATCAGCCCCAGCATTTT. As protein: CASSEGWSNQPQHF.

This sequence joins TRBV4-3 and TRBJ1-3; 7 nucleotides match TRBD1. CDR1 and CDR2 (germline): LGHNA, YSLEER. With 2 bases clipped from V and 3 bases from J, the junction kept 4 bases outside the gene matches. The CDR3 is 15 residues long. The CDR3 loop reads CASSQHDRDGNTIYF. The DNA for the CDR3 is TGCGCCAGCAGCCAACATGACAGGGATGGAAACACCATATATTTT.